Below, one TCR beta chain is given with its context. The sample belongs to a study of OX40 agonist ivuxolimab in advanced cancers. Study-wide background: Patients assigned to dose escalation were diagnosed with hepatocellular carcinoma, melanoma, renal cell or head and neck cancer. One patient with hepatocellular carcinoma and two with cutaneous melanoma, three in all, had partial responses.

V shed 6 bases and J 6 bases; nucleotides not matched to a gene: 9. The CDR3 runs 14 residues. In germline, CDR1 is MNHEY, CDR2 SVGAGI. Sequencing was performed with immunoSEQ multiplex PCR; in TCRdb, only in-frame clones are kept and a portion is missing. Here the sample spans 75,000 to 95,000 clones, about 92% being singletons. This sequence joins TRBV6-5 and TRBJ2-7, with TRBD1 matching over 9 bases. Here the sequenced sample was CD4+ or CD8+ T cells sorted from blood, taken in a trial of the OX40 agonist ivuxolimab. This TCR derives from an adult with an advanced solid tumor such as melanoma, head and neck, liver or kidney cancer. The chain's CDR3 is CASRIQGAISEQYF. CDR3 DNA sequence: TGTGCCAGCAGGATACAGGGGGCAATTTCCGAGCAGTACTTC.